One and the same sample provided the 6 T cell receptor beta chains below, sequenced in a study of blood T cell repertoires in COVID-19. Using immunoSEQ multiplex PCR, the repertoire was profiled, and TCRdb retains in-frame clones only, with some absent. Among 120,000 or so clones listed, 80% were seen once. Sequences were obtained from peripheral blood. These receptors all stem from a human donor in a cohort sampled during active COVID-19.

The CDR3 DNA sequence: TGTGCCAGCGCCTATGGAGAGACCCAGTACTTC. This gives the protein CASAYGETQYF. The chain uses TRBV27 and TRBJ2-5; D call uncertain. The germline gives CDR1 MNHEY, CDR2 SMNVEV (reference sequence). The germline V and J ends were trimmed by 8 bases and 4 bases, with 8 bases remaining between them. The CDR3 has 11 amino acids.

The V call is TRBV5-5, the J call TRBJ2-5; D remains ambiguous. Germline V CDR1 and CDR2: SGHKS, YYEKEE (reference sequence). V lost 4 bases and J 2 bases, leaving 9 bases between the germline ends. The CDR3 covers 13 residues. CDR3 residues: CASSNSSQETQYF. The CDR3 DNA follows: TGTGCCAGCAGCAACTCATCACAAGAGACCCAGTACTTC.

The J gene is TRBJ2-7, the V gene TRBV28; 10 nucleotides match TRBD2. The germline V gene has CDR1 MDHEN and CDR2 SYDVKM. J lost 2 bases, V lost 7 bases, and 2 bases had no gene match. The CDR3 is 13 residues long. The CDR3 spells CASTLAGAYEQYF. CDR3 nucleotide sequence: TGTGCCAGCACTCTAGCGGGGGCCTACGAGCAGTACTTC.

This clone came up a few times. This chain links TRBV2 with TRBJ1-4; D remains ambiguous. CDR1 SNHLY and CDR2 FYNNEI come from the germline V gene. Between the trimmed V and J ends, which lost 7 bases and 3 bases, there was a span of 9 bases. This CDR3 is 13 amino acids long. The CDR3 is CASTTPPNEKLFF. The CDR3 nucleotides are TGTGCCAGCACGACACCACCTAATGAAAAACTGTTTTTT.

The chain has TRBV20-1 and TRBJ2-7, with D possibly being TRBD1 (6 bases). Germline-derived CDR1 and CDR2 are DFQATT and SNEGSKA (reference sequence). This CDR3 contains 13 residues. The ends were cut back, 3 bases at V and 7 bases at J, with 16 bases in the middle. For the CDR3, the DNA is TGCAGTGCTAGTGATGACAGGCCATGGGAGCAGTACTTC. Translating it yields CSASDDRPWEQYF.

The chain carries TRBV2 and TRBJ1-2; no definite D call. CDR1 SNHLY and CDR2 FYNNEI come from the germline V gene. The CDR3 loop spans 13 amino acids. Deletions cut 2 bases from V and 3 bases from J, with 7 bases between. The CDR3 loop reads CASSELRDYGYTF. The CDR3 DNA reads as TGTGCCAGCAGTGAACTTCGGGACTATGGCTACACCTTC.